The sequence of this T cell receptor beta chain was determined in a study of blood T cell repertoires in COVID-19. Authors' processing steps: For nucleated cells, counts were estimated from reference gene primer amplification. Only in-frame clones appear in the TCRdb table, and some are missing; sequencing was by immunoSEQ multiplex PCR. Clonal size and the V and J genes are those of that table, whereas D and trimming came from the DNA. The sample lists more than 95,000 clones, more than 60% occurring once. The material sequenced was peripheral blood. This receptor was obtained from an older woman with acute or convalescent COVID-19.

The CDR3 coding sequence is TGTGCCAGTAGTGTAGGACAGAGAGACACTGAAGCTTTCTTT. Translated, it gives CASSVGQRDTEAFF. V usage is TRBV19 and J usage is TRBJ1-1; tentatively, D is TRBD1 (6 bases). The germline CDR1 and CDR2 sequences are LNHDA and SQIVND (reference sequence). The CDR3 extends over 14 amino acids. Trimming pared 5 bases from V and 3 bases from J, leaving 13 bases between.